This T cell receptor (beta chain) originates from a study of blood T cells in healthy people across ages. General study results and limits: TCR beta diversity, measured per million T cells, fell in a roughly linear way with age.

Germline V gives CDR1 SGHTS, CDR2 YDEGEE. The length of the CDR3 is 14 residues. Trimming took 7 bases from V and 0 from J, leaving 14 bases between them. Researchers collected 9.5 to 10 milliliters of peripheral blood from every single donor. Each sample gave at least 7 million isolated PBMCs. Using a J-beta primer mix together with a sample-barcoded 5' primer, a second PCR was run for about 7 to 12 cycles. MiXCR, run by TCRdb on the 5' RACE reads, gives a single entry per CDR3 protein. The sample consists of about 800,000 distinct CDR3 sequences, just under 25% of them appearing once. Concerning this clonotype: Its antigen is unidentified.

These sequences were also reported in another study, on T cells of mothers and their children. That paper states: All extracted RNA went into cDNA synthesis, around 1.4 ug per 15 ul.

The specimen sequenced was blood. The TCR originated in a boy between 5 and 17 years old in good health. The J gene is TRBJ2-7, the V gene TRBV5-8; D may be TRBD2 (6 bases). The CDR3 region is CASPDSGFSYEQYF. Here the CDR3 DNA reads TGTGCCAGCCCGGATAGCGGCTTCTCCTACGAGCAGTACTTC.